Below are 26 T cell receptor beta chains sequenced from a single sample in a study of blood T cell repertoires in COVID-19 (dated by TCRdb to 2020 to 2022). The receptor library was made with the immunoSEQ multiplex PCR assay. TCRdb retrieved this table from immuneACCESS and kept in-frame rearrangements only. Not all clones are present; in checked studies, unresolved V genes account for under half, and no reason is known for the remainder. Counted in this sample were around 250,000 clones; roughly 84% of them appeared once. Jointly, the top ten make up over 1.5% of the sample. Material for sequencing was peripheral blood. These receptors were obtained from a woman in her thirties or forties who had recovered from COVID-19.

The count of this clone is one. V and J are TRBV11-2 and TRBJ2-7; 7 bases align to TRBD2. CDR1 is SGHAT, CDR2 FQNNGV, per germline. The CDR3 length is 13 residues. The V segment lost 0 bases and the J segment 12 bases; nucleotides outside the gene matches: 8. CDR3 region: CASSLDRLATPYF. Written as DNA, the CDR3 is TGTGCCAGCAGCTTAGATCGACTAGCTACACCGTACTTC.

This chain joins TRBV18 and TRBJ1-2, with no clear D. The CDR3 has 15 residues. The V gene lost 2 bases and the J gene lost 0 bases, with 10 bases spanning the gap. Germline V CDR1 and CDR2: KGHSH, LQKENI. The CDR3: CASSPGEQANYGYTF. CDR3 nucleotide sequence: TGTGCCAGCTCACCAGGGGAGCAGGCTAACTATGGCTACACCTTC.

V and J are TRBV5-1 and TRBJ2-2; a weak D match, TRBD1 (5 bases). The CDR3 extends over 16 amino acids. The V end was cut by 4 bases, the J end by 3 bases, with 16 bases between. The germline V gene has CDR1 SGHRS and CDR2 YFSETQ. This CDR3 reads CASSPLSGLDTGELFF. DNA for the CDR3: TGCGCCAGCAGCCCACTGTCAGGGCTGGACACCGGGGAGCTGTTTTTT. The complete variable domain, with remaining parts taken from reference TRBV5-1 and TRBJ2-2, reads KAGVTQTPRYLIKTRGQQVTLSCSPISGHRSVSWYQQTPGQGLQFLFEYFSETQRNKGNFPGRFSGRQFSNSRSEMNVSTLELGDSALYLCASSPLSGLDTGELFFGEGSRLTVL.

J is TRBJ1-1 and V is TRBV20-1, with 8 bases matching TRBD1. This CDR3 spans 11 amino acids. Germline V gives CDR1 DFQATT, CDR2 SNEGSKA (reference sequence). V gave up 5 bases and J gave up 8 bases; unmatched junction bases: 4. DNA for the CDR3: TGCAGTGCTCCCCGACAGGGGGAAGCTTTCTTT. It yields the protein CSAPRQGEAFF.

This chain joins TRBV6-6 and TRBJ1-2, with 12 bases lining up with TRBD1. This CDR3 is 15 amino acids long. Losses at the gene ends were 6 bases for V and 3 bases for J; bases not matched to a gene: 5. Looked up from germline, CDR1 is MNHNY and CDR2 is SVGAGI (reference sequence). The DNA for the CDR3 is TGTGCCAGCAGCTCCGGGACAGGGGGCTACTATGGCTACACCTTC. It encodes CASSSGTGGYYGYTF.

This chain links TRBV19 with TRBJ2-1; 7 positions match TRBD2. Trimming cost V 3 bases and J 1 base; bases outside gene matches: 3. CDR3 length: 15 residues. Germline values: CDR1 LNHDA, CDR2 SQIVND (reference sequence). CDR3 amino acids: CASSIRGESYNEQFF. Here the CDR3 DNA reads TGTGCCAGTAGTATCCGGGGGGAGTCCTACAATGAGCAGTTCTTC.

This clone was seen only a few times. The chain has TRBV28 and TRBJ1-2; TRBD1 might be the D (6 bases). The CDR3 runs 13 residues. V lost 8 bases to trimming and J lost 7 bases, with 17 bases between them. Germline CDR1 MDHEN, CDR2 SYDVKM. This CDR3 reads CASRAGALRGYTF. The CDR3 DNA follows: TGTGCCAGCCGGGCAGGGGCTTTACGTGGCTACACCTTC.

The DNA of the CDR3 is TGTGCCAGCAGCCGCATGACAGGATATGGAGAAAAACTGTTTTTT. Its protein is CASSRMTGYGEKLFF. This sequence joins TRBV6-5 and TRBJ1-4, with D possibly TRBD1 on 6 matching bases. Germline V gene lookup returns CDR1 MNHEY and CDR2 SVGAGI. V was clipped by 6 bases and J by 8 bases, with 19 bases between them. This CDR3 spans 15 amino acids.

The chain combines TRBV5-6 with TRBJ2-1, with D possibly being TRBD2 (7 bases). This CDR3 has 16 residues. Germline V gene lookup returns CDR1 SGHDT and CDR2 YYEEEE. The V and J ends lost 1 base and 2 bases respectively, with 13 bases between them. The CDR3 here is CASSLMGGGAYNEQFF. The CDR3 DNA reads TGTGCCAGCAGCTTGATGGGCGGGGGCGCCTACAATGAGCAGTTCTTC.

The chain employs TRBV28 and TRBJ1-2, with TRBD1 as a possible D gene (6 bases). Trimming cost V 2 bases and J 4 bases, with 14 bases left between them. Germline lookup yields CDR1 MDHEN and CDR2 SYDVKM. This CDR3 comprises 15 residues. The CDR3 sequence is CASSLGQGGGYGYTF. In nucleotides, the CDR3 is TGTGCCAGCAGTTTAGGGCAGGGAGGGGGCTATGGCTACACCTTC.

The chain recombines TRBV13 with TRBJ2-2; 10 bases are shared with TRBD2. The CDR3 length is 17 residues. J lost 1 base, V lost 0 bases, and 2 bases had no gene match. CDR1 PRHDT and CDR2 FYEKMQ come from the germline V gene (reference sequence). In DNA, the CDR3 is TGTGCCAGCAGCTTAGGGGCTAGCGGGGGGAACACCGGGGAGCTGTTTTTT. It codes for CASSLGASGGNTGELFF.

The chain combines TRBV27 with TRBJ1-1, with 10 positions matching TRBD1. CDR1 is MNHEY, CDR2 SMNVEV, per germline (reference sequence). With V trimmed by 4 bases and J by 4 bases, 6 bases remained unmatched. This CDR3 comprises 15 residues. CDR3 sequence (DNA): TGTGCCAGCAGTTCGACAGGGGGCTACGGCACTGAAGCTTTCTTT. This sequence encodes CASSSTGGYGTEAFF.

The chain employs TRBV10-3 and TRBJ1-1; 8 nucleotides match TRBD1. The CDR3 contains 15 residues. Germline values: CDR1 ENHRY, CDR2 SYGVKD. Trimming at V came to 7 bases and at J to 7 bases, leaving 14 bases not matched to a gene. The CDR3 reads CAITSDRERIHEAFF. The CDR3 coding sequence is TGTGCCATCACCTCGGACAGGGAAAGGATTCATGAAGCTTTCTTT.

This chain joins TRBV7-9 and TRBJ1-6; D uncertain. Trimming removed 6 bases at V and 10 bases at J, with 13 bases between. Germline assignment: CDR1 SEHNR and CDR2 FQNEAQ (reference sequence). The CDR3 is 13 residues long. CDR3 nucleotides: TGTGCCAGCAGTCCTGTGGTGGGCTCACCCCTCCACTTT. This codes for CASSPVVGSPLHF. The full variable domain, completed using reference TRBV7-9 and TRBJ1-6, is DTGVSQNPRHKITKRGQNVTFRCDPISEHNRLYWYRQTLGQGPEFLTYFQNEAQLEKSRLLSDRFSAERPKGSFSTLEIQRTEQGDSAMYLCASSPVVGSPLHFGNGTRLTVT.

Concerning this clone: At one boundary the junction diverges from the germline segment, which might be a read error. V and J are TRBV20-1 and TRBJ1-1; a weak D match, TRBD1 (6 bases). The CDR3 is 10 amino acids. The germline CDR1 and CDR2 sequences are DFQATT and SNEGSKA (reference sequence). The CDR3 protein is CSAGGAVQRW. Written as DNA, the CDR3 is TGCAGTGCAGGGGGGGCGGTCCAACGTTGG.

The chain employs TRBV4-1 and TRBJ2-1, with 9 bases fitting TRBD1. Trimming at V came to 1 base and at J to 7 bases, leaving 8 bases not matched to a gene. Germline-derived CDR1 and CDR2 are MGHRA and YSYEKL. This CDR3 comprises 16 residues. The CDR3 coding sequence is TGCGCCAGCAGCCAAGGTAGATGGACAGGGGTGAATGAGCAGTTCTTC. It encodes CASSQGRWTGVNEQFF.

This sequence joins TRBV29-1 and TRBJ2-7; the match to TRBD1 covers 7 bases. CDR3 length equals 13 residues. Unmatched junction bases numbered 8, after V lost 2 bases and J lost 7 bases. From germline, CDR1 is SQVTM and CDR2 ANQGSEA. DNA for the CDR3: TGCAGCGTTGAATCTACGAGGGGGCAGGAGCAGTACTTC. Translation: CSVESTRGQEQYF.

This clone occurred once. This chain uses TRBV19 with TRBJ1-6; D is perhaps TRBD1 (6 bases). This CDR3 has 14 amino acids. V dropped 5 bases and J dropped 7 bases, with 12 bases sitting between them. Germline V gene sequence: CDR1 LNHDA, CDR2 SQIVND (reference sequence). For the CDR3, the DNA is TGTGCCAGTAGTCCCGGGACATTGAATTCACCCCTCCACTTT. Its protein is CASSPGTLNSPLHF.

The J gene is TRBJ1-5, the V gene TRBV10-3; TRBD1 matches 8 bases. With V trimmed by 7 bases and J by 3 bases, 2 bases remained unmatched. The CDR3 sequence is 13 residues long. Germline V lookup: CDR1 ENHRY, CDR2 SYGVKD. The DNA for the CDR3 is TGTGCCATCAATCAGGGGGCCAATCAGCCCCAGCATTTT. This sequence encodes CAINQGANQPQHF.

About this clone itself: A junction end diverges from the germline sequence, so it may reflect a read error. V usage is TRBV2 and J usage is TRBJ1-2; a weak D match, TRBD1 (5 bases). The germline V gene encodes CDR1 SNHLY and CDR2 FYNNEI. The CDR3 consists of 13 residues. The chain's CDR3 is CASREDRNYGYTF. The CDR3 region has the DNA TGTGCCAGCAGGGAAGACAGAAACTATGGCTACACCTTC.

The chain uses TRBV18 and TRBJ1-4, with TRBD1 as a possible D gene (6 bases). Germline V gene lookup returns CDR1 KGHSH and CDR2 LQKENI. Trimming took 4 bases from V and 7 from J, leaving 13 bases between them. This CDR3 contains 14 residues. In nucleotides, the CDR3 is TGTGCCAGCTCACGGACAGCTTCGGGTGAAAAACTGTTTTTT. Its protein product is CASSRTASGEKLFF.

The J gene is TRBJ1-4, the V gene TRBV11-1, with 7 positions matching TRBD1. The CDR3 extends over 15 amino acids. The junction had 7 bases not matched to a gene; V was cut back by 1 base and J by 8 bases. Germline CDR1 and CDR2: SGHAT and FQDESV (reference sequence). This CDR3 reads CASSLEGDRHEKLFF. In nucleotides, the CDR3 is TGTGCCAGCAGCTTAGAGGGGGACAGACACGAAAAACTGTTTTTT.

V is TRBV6-4 and J is TRBJ1-1; TRBD1 is a possible D gene (5 bases). Germline V gene lookup returns CDR1 MRHNA and CDR2 SNTAGT. V shed 2 bases and J shed 1 base, with 8 bases lying between them. This CDR3 has 14 residues. This CDR3 reads CASSDGQGNTEAFF. In DNA, the CDR3 is TGTGCCAGCAGTGACGGGCAGGGGAACACTGAAGCTTTCTTT.

V gene TRBV30 combines with J gene TRBJ1-5; TRBD1 matches 7 bases. Germline V lookup: CDR1 GTSNPN, CDR2 SVGIG (reference sequence). The CDR3 totals 14 residues. Losses at the gene ends were 3 bases for V and 3 bases for J; bases not matched to a gene: 5. The DNA for the CDR3 is TGTGCCTGGAGCACAGGGGTAAACAATCAGCCCCAGCATTTT. This translates into CAWSTGVNNQPQHF.

The chain is built from TRBV20-1 and TRBJ1-1, with D possibly being TRBD1 (6 bases). Germline values: CDR1 DFQATT, CDR2 SNEGSKA (reference sequence). The V gene lost 3 bases and the J gene lost 6 bases, with 23 bases spanning the gap. This CDR3 spans 16 amino acids. This chain's CDR3 is CSASGGWAGAFAEAFF. In nucleotides, the CDR3 is TGCAGTGCTAGTGGCGGTTGGGCAGGGGCTTTCGCTGAAGCTTTCTTT.

This chain connects TRBV2 to TRBJ1-1, with TRBD1 identical over 8 bases. CDR3 length: 20 residues. The V and J ends lost 4 bases and 4 bases, in that order; junction bases with no gene match: 23. CDR1 and CDR2 from the germline V gene are SNHLY and FYNNEI. CDR3 amino acids: CASSVWGQGKQGASLTEAFF. The CDR3 DNA sequence: TGTGCCAGCAGTGTCTGGGGTCAGGGAAAGCAGGGGGCGTCTCTCACTGAAGCTTTCTTT.